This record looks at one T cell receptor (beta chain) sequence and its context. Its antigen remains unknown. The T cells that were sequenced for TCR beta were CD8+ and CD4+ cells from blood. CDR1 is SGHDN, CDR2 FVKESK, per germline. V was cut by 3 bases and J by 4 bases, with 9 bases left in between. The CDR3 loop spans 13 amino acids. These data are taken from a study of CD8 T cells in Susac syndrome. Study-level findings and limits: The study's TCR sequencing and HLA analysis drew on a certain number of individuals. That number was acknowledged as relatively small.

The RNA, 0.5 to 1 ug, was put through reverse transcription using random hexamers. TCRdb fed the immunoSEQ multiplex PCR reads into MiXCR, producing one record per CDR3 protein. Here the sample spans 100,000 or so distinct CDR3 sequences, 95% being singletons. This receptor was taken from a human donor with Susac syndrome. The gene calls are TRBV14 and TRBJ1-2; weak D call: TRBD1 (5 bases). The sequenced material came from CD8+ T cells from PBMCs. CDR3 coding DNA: TGTGCCAGCAGCCATTGGGACCCCTATGGCTACACCTTC. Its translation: CASSHWDPYGYTF.